Many counts were recorded for the clone carrying this TCR delta chain. This record comes from a study of γδ T cells in repeated Plasmodium falciparum infection. The V and J ends lost 2 bases and 1 base respectively, with 14 bases between them. CDR1 is TSWWSYY and CDR2 is QGS in the germline V gene. The CDR3 loop spans 16 amino acids. TCRdb reapplied CATT to the multiplex PCR reads. The sample carries about 50,000 delta-chain clones, approximately 1.8% recorded once. Vgamma9/Vdelta2+ and Vdelta2-negative gammadelta T cells were flow-sorted from PBMC for bulk sequencing. The chain is built from TRDV1 and TRDJ1, with D unclear. The TCR sequence derives from a pool of human donors (malaria-infected and uninfected, not separated). The sample was gamma-delta T cells from blood. In DNA form, the CDR3 reads TGTGCTCTTGGGGAAAGTCCCCCTCTTGCCACCGATAAACTCATCTTT. It codes for CALGESPPLATDKLIF.